This T cell receptor beta chain was found in a study of blood T cell repertoires in COVID-19 (dated by TCRdb to about 2020). Regarding the research as a whole: Samples from collaborators originated in the United States, Italy and Spain and spanned both the acute and convalescent phases of COVID-19. The material from the prospective study consisted of cDNA or gDNA derived from T cells, B-cell-depleted T cells, or PBMCs. Where HLA class I and class II types were available, the types were taken from metadata supplied by the sample provider, not from assay-based typing. The repertoires were released in a freely available public database meant as a resource for research on the immune response to SARS-CoV-2. A de-identified subject ID, COVID-19 status, age in years and sex were almost always included in the sample metadata. The samples were drawn from two sources: the first 160 participants of the ongoing ImmuneRACE study, and over 950 subjects contributed by 6 global collaborators. Deeply sampled blood TCRbeta repertoires from subjects exposed to, actively infected with, or recovered from COVID-19 were included in the dataset. Overall study outcomes, separate from this receptor: Clinical and demographic metadata were provided uncurated, with the amount varying by source and participant.

The immunoSEQ Assay, a bias-controlled multiplex PCR, was used to amplify TCRbeta CDR3 regions from genomic DNA. The paper's processing steps were these. The number of nucleated cells in each sample was estimated by amplification of reference gene primers within the assay. To quantify the absolute abundance of each unique TCRbeta CDR3 rearrangement, sequence reads were collapsed and filtered. For each sample, productive Simpson clonality was calculated as the square root of Simpson's diversity index over productive rearrangements. TCRdb mirrors the immuneACCESS table, restricted to in-frame sequences. Some clones are absent from its copies; in checked studies, under half trace to an unresolved V gene, and the reason for the others is unknown. For V, J and clone size, that table is used; D and trimming come from the DNA. The sample table holds more than 250,000 clones, of which 92% were seen once. The ten largest clones add up to under 20% of the sample.

Enrolling through a virtual design, the prospective study's participants ranged in age from roughly 18 to 95 years and lived across some 23 United States geographic areas. Cohort assignment in the prospective study relied on participant-reported clinical history from a screening survey and a study questionnaire. ImmuneRACE Cohort 3 recovered participants were defined by two consecutive negative NP/OP PCR tests, healthcare professional clearance, or symptom resolution. In the prospective study, whole blood, serum and a nasopharyngeal or oropharyngeal swab were collected from each participant by mobile phlebotomists. Over a roughly 2-month period, participants in the prospective study had the option of providing additional blood draws and questionnaires. Prospective study blood samples were shipped either frozen or at room temperature before DNA extraction. V lost 6 bases and J lost 3 bases; the stretch between them is 23 bases long. Based on the germline V gene (reference sequence), the CDR1 and CDR2 sequences are LNHDA and SQIVND. Its CDR3 holds 17 amino acids, cysteine through phenylalanine. The sequence is cut down to CDR3 DNA, 51 bases in frame from base 1.

On this clone itself: What this receptor recognizes is not known. Base-call qualities are not available, and no considerably larger clone is one nucleotide away.

The V gene is TRBV19 and the J gene is TRBJ1-2; the D gene remains uncertain. This clonotype originated in a young woman who had recovered from COVID-19. The sequencing input was PBMCs or T cells enriched from blood (not recorded which). The DNA sequence is TGTGCCAGTAGATCCCGGTCCTCACAGTTGATTGACTATGGCTACACCTTC. Translated, this gives CASRSRSSQLIDYGYTF.